This passage covers 12 T cell receptor beta chains from one sample sequenced in a study of T cell repertoires in cytomegalovirus infection. TCRdb re-derived calls from the reads in MiXCR, one entry per CDR3 protein. In the table there are 480,000 or so distinct CDR3 sequences, approximately 11% of which are singletons. The sample was PBMCs. The receptor set was obtained from a human donor in good health (CMV status not recorded). Some clones in this sample may be carry-over from other donors' samples.

This clonotype was observed at least ten times. J is TRBJ2-3 and V is TRBV2; D is perhaps TRBD1 or TRBD2 (5 bases each). CDR1 is SNHLY and CDR2 is FYNNEI in the germline V gene. V lost 5 bases and J lost 2, with 17 bases in between. This CDR3 is 16 amino acids long. Written as DNA, the CDR3 is TGTGCCAGCAGTCCCGGGACCTCGCGTCCCACAGATACGCAGTATTTT. Its protein product is CASSPGTSRPTDTQYF.

This clonotype was seen ten or more times. The chain links TRBV10-3 to TRBJ1-2; no clear D. Between the trimmed V and J ends, which lost 5 bases and 5 bases, there was a span of 21 bases. The germline CDR1 and CDR2 sequences are ENHRY and SYGVKD. CDR3 size: 16 residues. The CDR3 bases are TGTGCCATCAGTCACCGGACCGCGCGGGTCCCTTATGGCTACACCTTC. Protein product: CAISHRTARVPYGYTF.

This clonotype was counted at least ten times. The chain links TRBV14 to TRBJ1-5; a weak D match, TRBD1 (5 bases). This CDR3 has 15 residues. The germline CDR1 and CDR2 sequences are SGHDN and FVKESK. Trimming cost V 0 bases and J 3 bases, with 9 bases left between them. CDR3 sequence: CASSQEGPFNQPQHF. Here the CDR3 DNA reads TGTGCCAGCAGCCAAGAGGGGCCCTTCAATCAGCCCCAGCATTTT.

This clonotype has more than one count but fewer than ten. The chain carries TRBV5-4 and TRBJ2-1, with TRBD1 identical over 9 bases. CDR1 and CDR2 (germline): SGHNT, YYREEE (reference sequence). CDR3 size: 15 residues. The J segment lost 8 bases and the V segment lost 2 bases, leaving 8 bases of the junction unmatched. DNA for the CDR3: TGTGCCAGCAGCTTCCCCGGACAGGGGAGCCATGAGCAGTTCTTC. It encodes CASSFPGQGSHEQFF.

The chain recombines TRBV3-1 with TRBJ2-1; 10 nucleotides match TRBD2. Trimming removed 1 base from V and 10 bases from J; junction bases left unmatched: 1. Germline lookup yields CDR1 LGHDT and CDR2 YNNKEL (reference sequence). The CDR3 is made up of 13 amino acids. Written as DNA, the CDR3 is TGTGCCAGCAGCCAAGGTAGCGGGGGGGAGCAGTTCTTC. This gives the protein CASSQGSGGEQFF.

The V gene is TRBV2, the J gene TRBJ2-3, with 12 bases that match TRBD2. Germline values: CDR1 SNHLY, CDR2 FYNNEI. V was clipped by 5 bases and J by 0 bases; unmatched bases: 6. The CDR3 extends over 17 amino acids. The CDR3 sequence is CASSRLAGASSTDTQYF. For the CDR3, the DNA is TGTGCCAGCAGTCGACTAGCGGGGGCCTCTAGCACAGATACGCAGTATTTT.

In this sample, this clonotype turned up a few times. The chain recombines TRBV10-3 with TRBJ2-5, with D unclear. The CDR3 has 15 residues. CDR1 is ENHRY, CDR2 SYGVKD, per germline. Deletions cut 0 bases from V and 3 bases from J, with 11 bases between. This CDR3 is CAISESWAGKETQYF. In DNA form, the CDR3 reads TGTGCCATCAGTGAGTCGTGGGCCGGAAAAGAGACCCAGTACTTC.

The chain couples TRBV9 to TRBJ2-3; D uncertain. This CDR3 is 14 amino acids long. The germline gives CDR1 SGDLS, CDR2 YYNGEE. V was shortened by 1 base and J by 6 bases, with 12 bases between the two germline ends. CDR3 loop: CASSVTEQRDTQYF. The CDR3 DNA reads as TGTGCCAGCAGCGTAACGGAGCAGAGGGATACGCAGTATTTT.

V is TRBV24-1 and J is TRBJ2-1; 12 bases align to TRBD2. V shed 7 bases, J shed 9 bases, and the junction held 12 bases outside the gene matches. The CDR3 runs to 16 residues. From germline, CDR1 is KGHDR and CDR2 SFDVKD. The CDR3 DNA follows: TGTGCCACCAGCGGTTCCCTAGCGGGAGGGCCTGGTGAGCAGTTCTTC. Its protein product is CATSGSLAGGPGEQFF.

This clonotype came up many times. V and J are TRBV29-1 and TRBJ1-1, with D perhaps TRBD1 (6 bases). The CDR3 has 12 amino acids. Germline V gene lookup returns CDR1 SQVTM and CDR2 ANQGSEA. V lost 5 bases to trimming and J lost 5 bases, with 12 bases between them. Written as DNA, the CDR3 is TGCAGCGTTACCACAGGGTTGACTGAAGCTTTCTTT. This sequence encodes CSVTTGLTEAFF.

V is TRBV10-2 and J is TRBJ1-2; 10 positions agree with TRBD1. The CDR3 has 14 amino acids. Losses at the gene ends were 0 bases for V and 6 bases for J; bases not matched to a gene: 1. Germline CDR1 is WSHSY and CDR2 is SAAADI. CDR3 bases: TGCGCCAGCAGTGAGTCGGGGACAGGGGATGGCTACACCTTC. It codes for CASSESGTGDGYTF.

This clonotype was detected ten times or more. J is TRBJ2-5 and V is TRBV7-8; D assignment may be TRBD1 or TRBD2 (5 bases each). Germline V gene sequence: CDR1 SGHVS, CDR2 FQNEAQ. Trimming took off 6 bases at V and 4 bases at J, with 15 bases between the two ends. The CDR3 has 14 amino acids. The chain's CDR3 is CASRGEVGGETQYF. DNA for the CDR3: TGTGCCAGCAGAGGAGAGGTTGGGGGAGAGACCCAGTACTTC.